The present TCR beta chain was sequenced within a study of human thymus T cells. Regarding the study as a whole: Gene usage for V and J segments appeared biased in thymic and blood repertoires. As related research reported, thymic repertoires overlapped highly among unrelated individuals.

On this clone: Its antigen is not known.

V was pared by 0 bases and J by 0 bases, with 3 bases between. CDR1 ENHRY and CDR2 SYGVKD come from the germline V gene. The CDR3 totals 14 residues. Produced via immunoSEQ multiplex PCR; TCRdb's table is partial and in-frame only. The sample lists about 130,000 clones; over 85% were seen once. Resections removed during corrective heart surgery provided the thymus tissue used. Donation was from healthy Finnish infants who were having corrective surgery that addressed congenital heart defects. This receptor was taken from a boy in the first two years of life with a congenital heart defect but otherwise immunologically healthy. The genes are TRBV10-3 and TRBJ1-5; unclear D gene. What was sequenced was thymus tissue. The DNA for the CDR3 is TGTGCCATCAGTGAGTCCGGTAGCAATCAGCCCCAGCATTTT. It encodes CAISESGSNQPQHF.